This record looks at one TCR beta chain sequence and its context. Treatment reported: randomized to nivolumab then ipilimumab (arm A) or the reverse (arm B). PBMC sorting kept live CD3+CD8+ cells without CD19 or CD56. These data belong to a study of sequential checkpoint blockade in melanoma. Germline CDR1 is MNHEY and CDR2 is SMNVEV (reference sequence). The trim removed 6 bases at V and 3 bases at J, leaving 4 bases unmatched. This CDR3 spans 13 amino acids. The table came from immunoSEQ multiplex PCR; TCRdb's copy has only in-frame clones and leaves some out. The profile shows roughly 11,000 clones, around 69% of them singletons.

The chain recombines TRBV27 with TRBJ1-1, with 7 bases identical to TRBD1. Source: CD8+ T cells sorted from blood (inferred from file names), taken from a patient given nivolumab and ipilimumab in sequence. This clonotype originated in a human donor with melanoma. CDR3 protein: CASRKGADTEAFF. CDR3 nucleotides: TGTGCCAGCAGGAAGGGGGCCGACACTGAAGCTTTCTTT.